The TCR beta chain described here comes from a study of T cell changes during pregnancy in multiple sclerosis (dated 2019 in TCRdb). Some background on the complete study: Changes in the T cell repertoire over the course of pregnancy were examined in this study in women with multiple sclerosis.

The library was prepared using the immunoSEQ multiplex PCR assay. This is the immuneACCESS table as TCRdb keeps it, with only in-frame sequences that have V and J called. A part of the clones is gone; compared with another copy, unresolved V genes explain less than half, and the rest is unexplained. The sample table contains 85,000 to 130,000 clones; only one count was recorded for roughly 90% of them. The leading ten clones occupy around 1.5% of the sample. Comment on this clone: The specificity of this receptor is unknown. Base quality data are lacking; no much larger clone is found one base away.

Taken from the germline V gene, the CDR1 and CDR2 loops are SGDLS and YYNGEE. Including the terminal cysteine and phenylalanine, the CDR3 comprises 14 residues. The CDR3 DNA has 42 bases and is translated from base 1. The junction shows trimming of 4 bases on V and 0 bases on J, plus 11 bases between the germline ends. Specimen: peripheral blood, collected after pregnancy. The rearrangement combines TRBV9 with TRBJ2-7, with the D gene uncertain. The clonotype originates from a female donor with multiple sclerosis, enrolled in a pregnancy study. The CDR3 loop reads CASSTSSDSYEQYF. The DNA is as follows: TGTGCCAGCAGCACAAGCAGCGACTCCTACGAGCAGTACTTC.